The 21 T cell receptor beta chains reported below all come from one sample, sequenced in a study of T cell responses to AZD1222 COVID-19 vaccine. Data came from immunoSEQ multiplex PCR; TCRdb stores just in-frame clones and leaves some out. The data hold 200,000 or so clones, with about 89% observed a single time. Specimen: peripheral blood, collected on day 0 of MenACWY control vaccination. The receptors here all came from an adult in good health.

V is TRBV5-1 and J is TRBJ2-1; perhaps D is TRBD1 or TRBD2 (6 bases each). Per germline, CDR1 SGHRS and CDR2 YFSETQ. V was shortened by 4 bases and J by 8 bases, with 16 bases between the two germline ends. This CDR3 comprises 14 residues. CDR3 bases: TGCGCCAGCAGCCCATTGGGGGGCGGCGATGAGCAGTTCTTC. Residues: CASSPLGGGDEQFF.

This clone appeared a few times. J is TRBJ2-2 and V is TRBV7-2, with TRBD2 matching 13 bases. There are 16 residues in the CDR3. The germline gives CDR1 SGHTA, CDR2 FQGNSA. The trim removed 5 bases at V and 5 bases at J, leaving 5 bases unmatched. The CDR3 region is CASSRATSGRTGELFF. CDR3 in DNA: TGTGCCAGCAGCCGCGCGACTAGCGGGAGGACCGGGGAGCTGTTTTTT. Complete variable domain (other parts from reference TRBV7-2 and TRBJ2-2): GAGVSQSPSNKVTEKGKDVELRCDPISGHTALYWYRQSLGQGLEFLIYFQGNSAPDKSGLPSDRFSAERTGGSVSTLTIQRTQQEDSAVYLCASSRATSGRTGELFFGEGSRLTVL.

This chain connects TRBV6-4 to TRBJ1-6; D is undetermined. The ends were cut back, 0 bases at V and 8 bases at J, with 5 bases in the middle. In germline, CDR1 is MRHNA, CDR2 SNTAGT. This CDR3 region has 13 residues. This CDR3 reads CASSDSRDSPLHF. CDR3 bases: TGTGCCAGCAGTGACTCTAGGGATTCACCCCTCCACTTT.

The chain joins TRBV3-1 (or the pseudogene TRBV3-2) to TRBJ1-1; D not resolved. V gave up 3 bases and J gave up 2 bases, with 7 bases separating them. This CDR3 spans 13 amino acids. In germline, CDR1 is LGHDT, CDR2 YNNKEL (reference sequence). The CDR3 DNA reads as TGTGCCAGCAGCCAGAAACCAAACACTGAAGCTTTCTTT. Its protein product is CASSQKPNTEAFF.

V is TRBV6-5 and J is TRBJ1-1; 8 nucleotides match TRBD1. CDR1 and CDR2 from the germline V gene are MNHEY and SVGAGI. The V and J ends lost 6 bases and 0 bases, in that order; junction bases with no gene match: 3. This CDR3 is 14 amino acids long. The CDR3 DNA is TGTGCCAGCAGATCGGGACAGGTGAACACTGAAGCTTTCTTT. Residues: CASRSGQVNTEAFF.

V is TRBV6-5 and J is TRBJ1-1, with 7 bases fitting TRBD1. CDR1 is MNHEY and CDR2 is SVGAGI in the germline V gene. The CDR3 spans 13 residues. Trimming cost V 6 bases and J 5 bases; bases outside gene matches: 6. CDR3 protein: CASRNRGGTEAFF. CDR3 bases: TGTGCCAGCAGAAACAGGGGAGGAACTGAAGCTTTCTTT.

The chain has TRBV24-1 and TRBJ2-3, with 8 bases aligning to TRBD2. Trimming cost V 4 bases and J 1 base; bases outside gene matches: 6. CDR3 length: 16 residues. Per the germline V gene, CDR1 is KGHDR and CDR2 is SFDVKD. In DNA, the CDR3 is TGTGCCACCAGTGACCGAAGCGGGAGCGGCACAGATACGCAGTATTTT. Translated: CATSDRSGSGTDTQYF.

The gene calls are TRBV7-6 and TRBJ2-1; D is ambiguous. This CDR3 comprises 9 residues. From germline, CDR1 is SGHVS and CDR2 FNYEAQ. The ends were cut back, 5 bases at V and 13 bases at J, with 6 bases in the middle. The CDR3 loop reads CASSPTQFF. The CDR3 DNA reads TGTGCCAGCAGCCCAACCCAGTTCTTC.

The gene calls are TRBV11-1 and TRBJ2-3, with D unresolved. Germline CDR1 SGHAT, CDR2 FQDESV (reference sequence). The CDR3 is 12 amino acids. V lost 5 bases to trimming and J lost 2 bases, with 5 bases between them. As DNA, the CDR3 is TGTGCCAGCAGCCGTCTCACAGATACGCAGTATTTT. Amino acids: CASSRLTDTQYF.

This clone has at least ten counts. V is TRBV15 and J is TRBJ1-4; unclear D gene. CDR1 is LNHNV and CDR2 is YYDKDF in the germline V gene (reference sequence). Trimming took 0 bases from V and 8 from J, leaving 7 bases between them. This CDR3 contains 13 residues. The CDR3 nucleotides read TGTGCCACCAGCAGAGATCCGGGAGAAAAACTGTTTTTT. Residues: CATSRDPGEKLFF.

The J gene is TRBJ1-3, the V gene TRBV5-8, with D perhaps TRBD1 (6 bases). In germline, CDR1 is SGHTS, CDR2 YDEGEE. The CDR3 spans 18 residues. V lost 3 bases and J 0 bases, leaving 19 bases between the germline ends. This CDR3 reads CASSSKQGRGYSGNTIYF. CDR3 in DNA: TGTGCCAGCAGCTCGAAACAGGGACGTGGGTACTCTGGAAACACCATATATTTT.

The chain has TRBV27 and TRBJ2-7; D is undetermined. The length of the CDR3 is 11 residues. Germline CDR1 and CDR2: MNHEY and SMNVEV (reference sequence). V dropped 0 bases and J dropped 6 bases, with 3 bases sitting between them. For the CDR3, the DNA is TGTGCCAGCAGTTTATCCGGCGAGCAGTACTTC. It encodes CASSLSGEQYF.

The gene calls are TRBV3-1 (or the pseudogene TRBV3-2) and TRBJ1-6; no clear D. The CDR3 is 15 residues long. CDR1 is LGHDT and CDR2 is YNNKEL in the germline V gene (reference sequence). Trimming removed 3 bases from V and 4 bases from J, with 10 bases in between. The CDR3, as DNA: TGTGCCAGCAGCCACGGCGTAGCTTATAATTCACCCCTCCACTTT. Translation gives CASSHGVAYNSPLHF.

This clone was seen a single time. The rearrangement uses TRBV28 and TRBJ1-5; TRBD1 is a possible D gene (6 bases). This CDR3 is 14 amino acids long. With 4 bases removed from V and 4 bases from J, the gap between germline ends came to 11 bases. CDR1 and CDR2 from the germline V gene are MDHEN and SYDVKM. The CDR3 sequence is CASSSQGKNQPQHF. In DNA form, the CDR3 reads TGTGCCAGCAGTTCCCAGGGGAAGAATCAGCCCCAGCATTTT.

CDR3 DNA sequence: TGTGCCAGCGTTCGACAGACCGGGGAGCTGTTTTTT. It codes for CASVRQTGELFF. This chain joins TRBV21-1 and TRBJ2-2; the table gives TRBD1 as D, unverified against the DNA. TRBV21-1 is marked as a pseudogene. The CDR3 runs 12 residues.

This sequence joins TRBV27 and TRBJ2-7; D possibly corresponds to TRBD2 (6 bases). Germline CDR1 and CDR2: MNHEY and SMNVEV (reference sequence). Trimming removed 6 bases from V and 5 bases from J, with 23 bases in between. This CDR3 region has 16 residues. The DNA of the CDR3 is TGTGCCAGCAGCCAGCCCTACGGGAGCTCGTTCAACGAGCAGTACTTC. This codes for CASSQPYGSSFNEQYF.

The sample holds a few counts of this clone. The rearrangement uses TRBV5-5 and TRBJ2-7; D is ambiguous. This CDR3 is built from 13 residues. CDR1 is SGHKS and CDR2 is YYEKEE in the germline V gene (reference sequence). The V gene lost 4 bases and the J gene lost 0 bases, with 8 bases spanning the gap. CDR3 protein: CASSLVSSYEQYF. In DNA, the CDR3 is TGTGCCAGCAGCCTCGTAAGCTCCTACGAGCAGTACTTC.

CDR3 loop: CASSWKFSTGELFF. As DNA, the CDR3 is TGTGCCAGCAGTTGGAAGTTTTCCACCGGGGAGCTGTTTTTT. V gene TRBV6-5 combines with J gene TRBJ2-2; D remains ambiguous. Trimming cost V 4 bases and J 4 bases, with 10 bases left between them. The CDR3 length is 14 residues. The germline V gene encodes CDR1 MNHEY and CDR2 SVGAGI.

V and J are TRBV24-1 and TRBJ2-3; D could derive from TRBD1 or TRBD2 (5 bases each). Deletions cut 0 bases from V and 7 bases from J, with 7 bases between. CDR1 and CDR2 from the germline V gene are KGHDR and SFDVKD. The CDR3 has 13 amino acids. The chain's CDR3 is CATSDLGTNTQYF. In nucleotides, the CDR3 is TGTGCCACCAGTGATTTGGGGACGAATACGCAGTATTTT.

The CDR3 loop is CASTDSSLSSYNEQFF. In nucleotides, the CDR3 is TGTGCCAGCACCGACTCGTCCCTGAGCTCCTACAATGAGCAGTTCTTC. The chain has TRBV5-4 and TRBJ2-1; no firm D call. The CDR3 length is 16 residues. Per the germline V gene, CDR1 is SGHNT and CDR2 is YYREEE (reference sequence). V lost 6 bases, J lost 0 bases, and 16 bases lay in between.

This chain joins TRBV5-1 and TRBJ2-2; no clear D. Germline CDR1 reads SGHRS; CDR2 reads YFSETQ. This CDR3 region has 15 residues. The V and J ends lost 1 base and 0 bases respectively, with 7 bases between them. The CDR3 nucleotides are TGCGCCAGCAGCTTGCGGAGTGCGAACACCGGGGAGCTGTTTTTT. This sequence encodes CASSLRSANTGELFF.